Shown below are 9 T cell receptor beta chains from a single sample sequenced in a study of T cell repertoires in cytomegalovirus infection. TCRdb called the reads again in MiXCR, with one record for every CDR3 protein. This table has around 360,000 distinct CDR3 sequences, nearly 35% appearing once. Antigens of these TCRs are unknown. This sample comprised cultured PBMCs, obtained from culture after CMV antigen stimulation. These receptors were taken from a human donor in good health (CMV status not recorded). Some clones in this sample may be carry-over from other donors' samples.

This clonotype was counted only a few times. V gene TRBV4-1 combines with J gene TRBJ1-6; no firm D call. This CDR3 comprises 14 residues. The germline V gene has CDR1 MGHRA and CDR2 YSYEKL. Trimming took off 1 base at V and 7 bases at J, with 8 bases between the two ends. The CDR3 bases are TGCGCCAGCAGCCAAGCGGGCGGAAATTCACCCCTCCACTTT. Translation gives CASSQAGGNSPLHF.

This clonotype was picked up a small number of times. The J gene is TRBJ2-1, the V gene TRBV5-5; D tentatively fits TRBD1 or TRBD2 (5 bases each). This CDR3 is 15 amino acids long. Trimming cost V 4 bases and J 1 base, with 12 bases left between them. CDR1 and CDR2 from the germline V gene are SGHKS and YYEKEE (reference sequence). CDR3 residues: CASSPGTVSYNEQFF. Written as DNA, the CDR3 is TGTGCCAGCAGCCCCGGGACGGTTTCCTACAATGAGCAGTTCTTC.

Only a few counts were recorded for this clonotype. The J gene is TRBJ1-2, the V gene TRBV5-4, with 10 bases identical to TRBD1. The V and J ends lost 2 bases and 5 bases, in that order; junction bases with no gene match: 3. CDR3 length equals 14 residues. CDR1 SGHNT and CDR2 YYREEE come from the germline V gene (reference sequence). CDR3 sequence reads: CASSLQGQGYGYTF. CDR3 in DNA: TGTGCCAGCAGCTTACAGGGACAGGGGTATGGCTACACCTTC.

This clonotype was seen only a few times. The chain combines TRBV7-2 with TRBJ2-7, with TRBD2 identical over 7 bases. From germline, CDR1 is SGHTA and CDR2 FQGNSA. CDR3 length equals 17 residues. The ends lost 0 bases at V and 4 bases at J; junction bases unmatched: 12. In DNA, the CDR3 is TGTGCCAGCAGCTTAGCTGGCACGGGAGGTTTTGCTTACGAGCAGTACTTC. Translating it yields CASSLAGTGGFAYEQYF.

The rearrangement uses TRBV6-2 or TRBV6-3 and TRBJ2-2; TRBD2 aligns across 7 bases. J was trimmed by 6 bases and V by 2 bases; bases with no gene match: 9. This CDR3 is 16 amino acids long. Germline-derived CDR1 and CDR2 are MNHEY and SVGEGT. CDR3 loop: CASSYKDGRYSGELFF. For the CDR3, the DNA is TGTGCCAGCAGTTACAAGGACGGGAGGTATTCCGGGGAGCTGTTTTTT.

This clonotype turned up a few times. The J gene is TRBJ2-5, the V gene TRBV7-9, with D possibly called TRBD1 or TRBD2 (5 bases each). This CDR3 has 16 amino acids. Trimming took 1 base from V and 2 from J, leaving 14 bases between them. Per the germline V gene, CDR1 is SEHNR and CDR2 is FQNEAQ (reference sequence). CDR3 protein: CASSLGAGRRQETQYF. CDR3 coding DNA: TGTGCCAGCAGCTTAGGGGCAGGGAGAAGACAAGAGACCCAGTACTTC.

V is TRBV15 and J is TRBJ2-7; D may be TRBD2 (6 bases). Trimming took 5 bases from V and 2 from J, leaving 13 bases between them. The CDR3 runs 14 residues. Germline V gene sequence: CDR1 LNHNV, CDR2 YYDKDF (reference sequence). The CDR3 DNA follows: TGTGCCACCAGCCCGGAGGGGAGCACCTACGAGCAGTACTTC. Translation: CATSPEGSTYEQYF.

This clonotype was counted a few times. The chain couples TRBV4-3 to TRBJ2-1; TRBD2 agrees at 9 bases. The CDR3 has 17 residues. V lost 0 bases to trimming and J lost 3 bases; unmatched junction nucleotides: 6. Germline V CDR1 and CDR2: LGHNA, YSLEER. The CDR3 coding sequence is TGCGCCAGCAGCCAAGATTTAGCGGGAGCGCACTACAATGAGCAGTTCTTC. Its protein is CASSQDLAGAHYNEQFF.

The chain joins TRBV7-9 to TRBJ2-2; D call uncertain. The length of the CDR3 is 10 residues. Germline loops: CDR1 SEHNR, CDR2 FQNEAQ (reference sequence). CDR3 in DNA: TGTGGGACGAACACCGGGGAGCTGTTTTTT. Translating gives CGTNTGELFF.